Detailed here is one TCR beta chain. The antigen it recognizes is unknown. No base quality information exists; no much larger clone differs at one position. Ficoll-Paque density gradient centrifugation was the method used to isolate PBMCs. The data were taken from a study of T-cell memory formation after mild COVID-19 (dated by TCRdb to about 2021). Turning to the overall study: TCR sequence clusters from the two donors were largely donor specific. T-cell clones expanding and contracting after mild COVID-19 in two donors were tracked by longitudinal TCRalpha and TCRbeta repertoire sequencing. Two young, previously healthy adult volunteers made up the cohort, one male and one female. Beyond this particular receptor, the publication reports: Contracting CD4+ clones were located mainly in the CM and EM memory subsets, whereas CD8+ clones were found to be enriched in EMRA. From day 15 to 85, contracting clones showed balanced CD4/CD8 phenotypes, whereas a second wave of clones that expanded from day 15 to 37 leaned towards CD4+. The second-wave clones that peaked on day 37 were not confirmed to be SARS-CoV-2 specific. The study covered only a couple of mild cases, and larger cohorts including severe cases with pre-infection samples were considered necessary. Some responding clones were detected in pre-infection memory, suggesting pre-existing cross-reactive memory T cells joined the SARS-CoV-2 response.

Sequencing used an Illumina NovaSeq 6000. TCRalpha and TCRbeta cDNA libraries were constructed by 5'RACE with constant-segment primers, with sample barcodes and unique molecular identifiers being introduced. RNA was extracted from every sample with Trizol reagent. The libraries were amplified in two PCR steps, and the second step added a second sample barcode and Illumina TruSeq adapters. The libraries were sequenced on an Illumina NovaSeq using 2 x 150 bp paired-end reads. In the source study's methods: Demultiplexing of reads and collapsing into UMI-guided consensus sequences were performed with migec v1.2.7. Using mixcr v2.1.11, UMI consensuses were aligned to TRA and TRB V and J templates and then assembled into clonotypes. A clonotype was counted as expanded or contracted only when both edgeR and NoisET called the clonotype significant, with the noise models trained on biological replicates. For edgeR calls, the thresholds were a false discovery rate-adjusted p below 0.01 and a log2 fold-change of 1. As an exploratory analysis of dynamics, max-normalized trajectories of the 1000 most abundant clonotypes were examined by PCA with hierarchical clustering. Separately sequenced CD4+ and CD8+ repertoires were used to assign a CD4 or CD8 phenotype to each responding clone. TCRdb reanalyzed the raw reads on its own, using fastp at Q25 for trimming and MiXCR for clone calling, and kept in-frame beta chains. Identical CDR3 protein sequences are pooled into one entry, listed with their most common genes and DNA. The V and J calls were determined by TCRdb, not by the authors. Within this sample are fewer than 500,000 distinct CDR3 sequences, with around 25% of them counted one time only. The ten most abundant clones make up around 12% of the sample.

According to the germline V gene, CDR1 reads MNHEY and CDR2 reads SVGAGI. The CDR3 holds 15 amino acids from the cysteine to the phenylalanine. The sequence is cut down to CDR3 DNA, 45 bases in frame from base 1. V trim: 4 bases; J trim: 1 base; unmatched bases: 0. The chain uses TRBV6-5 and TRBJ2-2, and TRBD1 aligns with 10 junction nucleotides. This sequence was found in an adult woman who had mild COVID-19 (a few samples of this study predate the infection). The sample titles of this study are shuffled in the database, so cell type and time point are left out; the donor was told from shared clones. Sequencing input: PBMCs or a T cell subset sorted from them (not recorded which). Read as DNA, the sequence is TGTGCCAGCAGTTGGGACAGGGGGAACACCGGGGAGCTGTTTTTT. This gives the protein CASSWDRGNTGELFF.